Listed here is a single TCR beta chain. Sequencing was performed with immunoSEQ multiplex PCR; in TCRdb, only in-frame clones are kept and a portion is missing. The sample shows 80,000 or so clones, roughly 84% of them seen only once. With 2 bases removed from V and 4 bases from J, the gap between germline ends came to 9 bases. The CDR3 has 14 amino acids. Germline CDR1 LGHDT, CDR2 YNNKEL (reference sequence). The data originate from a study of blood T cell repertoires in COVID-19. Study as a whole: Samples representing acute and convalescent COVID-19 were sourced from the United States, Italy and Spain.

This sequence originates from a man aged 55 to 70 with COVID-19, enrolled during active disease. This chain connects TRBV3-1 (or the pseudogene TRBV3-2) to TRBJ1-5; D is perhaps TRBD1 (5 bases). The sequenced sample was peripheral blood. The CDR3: CASSQQGINQPQHF. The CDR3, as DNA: TGTGCCAGCAGCCAACAGGGAATTAATCAGCCCCAGCATTTT.